This TCR beta chain is from a study of cytomegalovirus exposure and HLA in healthy donors. Details on this clone: Additional DNA sequences in this sample encode the identical CDR3.

CDR1 and CDR2 from the germline V gene are ENHRY and SYGVKD. CDR3 size: 13 residues. V was pared by 6 bases and J by 1 base, with 9 bases between. PCR amplification relied on 60 Vbeta primers (plus 13 Jbeta primers). Profiled with immunoSEQ multiplex PCR; TCRdb holds only in-frame clones, not every one. The sample carries around 140,000 clones, approximately 60% recorded once. The gene calls are TRBV10-3 and TRBJ1-1, with D maybe TRBD1 (6 bases). The receptor comes from a woman aged 40 to 49 in good health and CMV-seronegative. Sequenced sample: PBMCs. As DNA, the CDR3 is TGTGCCATCAGGACGGGACAGAACACTGAAGCTTTCTTT. Its protein is CAIRTGQNTEAFF.